This entry lists 32 T cell receptor beta chains sequenced from one sample in a study of blood T cell repertoires in COVID-19. Sequencing used immunoSEQ multiplex PCR; TCRdb keeps in-frame clones, though not all of them. The sample consists of about 210,000 clones, about 86% of them appearing once. The sequencing input was peripheral blood. These receptors came from a woman aged 65 to 85 with acute or convalescent COVID-19.

V and J are TRBV27 and TRBJ2-1; 10 bases are a match to TRBD2. This CDR3 has 19 amino acids. The germline V gene encodes CDR1 MNHEY and CDR2 SMNVEV (reference sequence). The ends lost 2 bases at V and 7 bases at J; junction bases unmatched: 17. This CDR3 is CASSLLPNTLAGVRNEQFF. The CDR3 DNA follows: TGTGCCAGCAGTTTACTCCCAAACACCCTAGCGGGAGTTCGGAATGAGCAGTTCTTC.

The genes are TRBV9 and TRBJ2-1; 7 nucleotides match TRBD1. The germline gives CDR1 SGDLS, CDR2 YYNGEE. After removal of 2 bases from V and 9 bases from J, the junction contained 8 bases not matched to a gene. There are 14 residues in the CDR3. The CDR3 here is CASSVTGTLGEQFF. The DNA of the CDR3 is TGTGCCAGCAGCGTGACAGGGACCCTCGGTGAGCAGTTCTTC.

The rearrangement links TRBV11-2 to TRBJ1-2; TRBD1 agrees at 9 bases. From germline, CDR1 is SGHAT and CDR2 FQNNGV. CDR3 size: 14 residues. Unmatched junction bases numbered 3, after V lost 1 base and J lost 6 bases. The CDR3, as DNA: TGTGCCAGCAGCTTAGTACAGGGGGCAGATGGCTACACCTTC. It encodes CASSLVQGADGYTF.

V and J are TRBV2 and TRBJ2-5; 10 bases fit TRBD2. The germline V gene encodes CDR1 SNHLY and CDR2 FYNNEI. CDR3 length: 15 amino acids. V gave up 4 bases and J gave up 5 bases; unmatched junction bases: 7. CDR3 residues: CASSGSGRAYETQYF. CDR3 bases: TGTGCCAGCAGTGGAAGCGGGAGGGCATATGAGACCCAGTACTTC.

CDR3 amino acids: CASSLRSGNTIYF. The DNA for the CDR3 is TGTGCCAGCAGCTTGCGCTCTGGAAACACCATATATTTT. This chain links TRBV11-3 with TRBJ1-3; D is ambiguous. Germline lookup yields CDR1 SGHNT and CDR2 YENEEA. The CDR3 totals 13 residues. Trimming took 3 bases from V and 0 from J, leaving 3 bases between them.

This chain joins TRBV10-2 and TRBJ1-5; 8 nucleotides match TRBD1. Germline V gene sequence: CDR1 WSHSY, CDR2 SAAADI. Trimming at V came to 0 bases and at J to 6 bases, leaving 4 bases not matched to a gene. This CDR3 contains 15 residues. In nucleotides, the CDR3 is TGCGCCAGCAGTGAGTCACCAGGGGGCTTTCAGCCCCAGCATTTT. The encoded protein is CASSESPGGFQPQHF.

The J gene is TRBJ1-2, the V gene TRBV4-1; D uncertain. This CDR3 is 17 amino acids long. CDR1 is MGHRA, CDR2 YSYEKL, per germline. V lost 0 bases and J 10 bases, leaving 24 bases between the germline ends. The CDR3, as DNA: TGCGCCAGCAGCCAAGAAGAAGGCACAAAGCTTAGAGGTGTCTACACCTTC. Its protein is CASSQEEGTKLRGVYTF.

This clone came up once. This sample also contains other DNA sequences that code for the same CDR3. This chain joins TRBV7-2 and TRBJ2-7; D is perhaps TRBD1 (5 bases). V was cut by 3 bases and J by 3 bases, with 6 bases left in between. Per the germline V gene, CDR1 is SGHTA and CDR2 is FQGNSA. The CDR3 loop spans 12 amino acids. CDR3 sequence (DNA): TGTGCCAGCAGCTTGGACAACTACGAGCAGTACTTC. This gives the protein CASSLDNYEQYF.

This chain's CDR3 is CASSIYEVFGFTGNGYEQYF. CDR3 in DNA: TGTGCCAGTAGTATATACGAGGTTTTCGGGTTTACAGGGAACGGCTACGAGCAGTACTTC. The chain joins TRBV19 to TRBJ2-7; the D gene is possibly TRBD1 (6 bases). Looked up from germline, CDR1 is LNHDA and CDR2 is SQIVND (reference sequence). The V end was cut by 2 bases, the J end by 3 bases, with 29 bases between. CDR3 length: 20 amino acids.

This sequence joins TRBV7-2 and TRBJ1-3, with 9 bases that match TRBD1. The CDR3 sequence is 16 residues long. In germline, CDR1 is SGHTA, CDR2 FQGNSA. Germline trimming cut 5 bases from V and 0 bases from J; bases unmatched to any gene: 5. This CDR3 is CASSEQGADSGNTIYF. The DNA of the CDR3 is TGTGCCAGCAGCGAACAGGGGGCCGACTCTGGAAACACCATATATTTT. Based on the CDR3 plus reference TRBV7-2 and TRBJ1-3, the full variable domain is GAGVSQSPSNKVTEKGKDVELRCDPISGHTALYWYRQSLGQGLEFLIYFQGNSAPDKSGLPSDRFSAERTGGSVSTLTIQRTQQEDSAVYLCASSEQGADSGNTIYFGEGSWLTVV.

The chain carries TRBV7-8 and TRBJ1-6; possible D gene TRBD1, 5 bases. V lost 3 bases and J lost 8, with 17 bases in between. CDR3 size: 16 residues. Germline lookup yields CDR1 SGHVS and CDR2 FQNEAQ. CDR3 sequence reads: CASSLEGRGSHSPLHF. CDR3 in DNA: TGTGCCAGCAGCTTGGAGGGGAGGGGTTCCCATTCACCCCTCCACTTT. The variable domain in full, with the rest retrieved from reference TRBV7-8 and TRBJ1-6, is GAGVSQSPRYKVAKRGQDVALRCDPISGHVSLFWYQQALGQGPEFLTYFQNEAQLDKSGLPSDRFFAERPEGSVSTLKIQRTQQEDSAVYLCASSLEGRGSHSPLHFGNGTRLTVT.

This chain joins TRBV2 and TRBJ1-5; TRBD1 matches at 9 bases. Germline V gives CDR1 SNHLY, CDR2 FYNNEI. This CDR3 has 15 amino acids. Unmatched junction bases numbered 10, after V lost 6 bases and J lost 7 bases. As DNA, the CDR3 is TGTGCCAGCAGAGACGGACAGGGGTGGGGACAGCCCCAGCATTTT. Protein product: CASRDGQGWGQPQHF.

The V call is TRBV2, the J call TRBJ2-7; 7 bases are shared with TRBD1. V was clipped by 1 base and J by 9 bases; unmatched bases: 9. The CDR3 is 14 amino acids. Germline V lookup: CDR1 SNHLY, CDR2 FYNNEI. The CDR3 loop is CASSEGTGPVGQYF. The CDR3 DNA is TGTGCCAGCAGTGAAGGGACAGGACCGGTGGGGCAGTACTTC.

The chain joins TRBV19 to TRBJ2-1; TRBD2 aligns across 9 bases. The junction had 11 bases not matched to a gene; V was cut back by 5 bases and J by 9 bases. This CDR3 has 15 amino acids. Germline loops: CDR1 LNHDA, CDR2 SQIVND (reference sequence). CDR3 sequence reads: CASSPQLAGVSEQFF. The CDR3 DNA is TGTGCCAGTAGTCCCCAATTAGCGGGAGTTTCTGAGCAGTTCTTC.

The chain couples TRBV2 to TRBJ1-5, with D perhaps TRBD1 (5 bases). In germline, CDR1 is SNHLY, CDR2 FYNNEI. This CDR3 has 13 residues. The germline V and J ends were trimmed by 4 bases and 5 bases, with 9 bases remaining between them. CDR3 DNA: TGTGCCAGCAGTGCAGGCAGGGATCAGCCCCAGCATTTT. Translating it yields CASSAGRDQPQHF. The entire variable domain, with the rest obtained from reference TRBV2 and TRBJ1-5, is as follows: EPEVTQTPSHQVTQMGQEVILRCVPISNHLYFYWYRQILGQKVEFLVSFYNNEISEKSEIFDDQFSVERPDGSNFTLKIRSTKLEDSAMYFCASSAGRDQPQHFGDGTRLSIL.

The genes are TRBV5-1 and TRBJ1-2; 8 nucleotides align to TRBD1. The CDR3 spans 15 residues. CDR1 is SGHRS, CDR2 YFSETQ, per germline. V trimming: 1 base; J trimming: 8 bases; junction bases outside the gene matches: 10. This chain's CDR3 is CASSLSAGGSEGYTF. CDR3 sequence (DNA): TGCGCCAGCAGCTTGTCGGCAGGGGGCTCTGAAGGCTACACCTTC.

This chain uses TRBV9 with TRBJ2-4, with TRBD2 matching over 11 bases. Unmatched junction bases numbered 12, after V lost 2 bases and J lost 8 bases. Per germline, CDR1 SGDLS and CDR2 YYNGEE. The CDR3 spans 17 residues. CDR3 sequence reads: CASSVGTSGARMDIQYF. CDR3 nucleotide sequence: TGTGCCAGCAGCGTTGGGACTAGCGGCGCTCGGATGGACATTCAGTACTTC.

The chain links TRBV27 to TRBJ1-5; TRBD1 agrees at 11 bases. Trimming cost V 5 bases and J 7 bases; bases outside gene matches: 10. Germline lookup yields CDR1 MNHEY and CDR2 SMNVEV (reference sequence). The length of the CDR3 is 16 residues. The CDR3: CASSQDRGPWVQPQHF. The CDR3 coding sequence is TGTGCCAGCAGTCAGGACAGGGGGCCATGGGTGCAGCCCCAGCATTTT.

The gene calls are TRBV9 and TRBJ1-1, with D perhaps matching TRBD1 (6 bases). Trimming pared 4 bases from V and 1 base from J, leaving 20 bases between. Germline loops: CDR1 SGDLS, CDR2 YYNGEE. The CDR3 extends over 17 amino acids. The CDR3 protein is CASSTGTFSPGNTEAFF. The CDR3 region has the DNA TGTGCCAGCAGCACCGGGACATTCTCCCCGGGGAACACTGAAGCTTTCTTT.

The chain couples TRBV19 to TRBJ2-1, with D tentatively TRBD1 (6 bases). Trimming left V 10 bases short and J 4 bases short, with 8 bases between. CDR3 size: 11 residues. From germline, CDR1 is LNHDA and CDR2 SQIVND (reference sequence). CDR3 sequence: CATDRYNEQFF. The CDR3 DNA reads TGTGCCACCGACAGGTACAATGAGCAGTTCTTC. Looking up the rest from reference TRBV19 and TRBJ2-1 gives the full variable domain: DGGITQSPKYLFRKEGQNVTLSCEQNLNHDAMYWYRQDPGQGLRLIYYSQIVNDFQKGDIAEGYSVSREKKESFPLTVTSAQKNPTAFYLCATDRYNEQFFGPGTRLTVL.

In this sample, this clone turned up a few times. This sequence joins TRBV27 and TRBJ1-3, with 8 positions matching TRBD1. J was trimmed by 2 bases and V by 5 bases; bases with no gene match: 5. The CDR3 sequence is 15 residues long. Germline V gives CDR1 MNHEY, CDR2 SMNVEV (reference sequence). The CDR3, as DNA: TGTGCCAGCAGTCTAAAACAGGGGGCTGGAAACACCATATATTTT. This sequence encodes CASSLKQGAGNTIYF.

As to this clone: Other DNA sequences from this sample encode an identical CDR3 as well. The chain employs TRBV5-6 and TRBJ1-1, with D possibly TRBD1 on 5 matching bases. V dropped 2 bases and J dropped 4 bases, with 6 bases sitting between them. The germline V gene encodes CDR1 SGHDT and CDR2 YYEEEE. CDR3 length equals 12 residues. This CDR3 is CASSLRGTEAFF. DNA for the CDR3: TGTGCCAGCAGCTTAAGGGGCACTGAAGCTTTCTTT.

The gene calls are TRBV4-2 and TRBJ1-3; no clear D. The CDR3 has 14 residues. Trimming stripped 1 base from V and 0 bases from J, with 4 bases between. The germline V gene has CDR1 LGHNA and CDR2 YNFKEQ. The CDR3 DNA is TGTGCCAGCAGCCAAGGACACTCTGGAAACACCATATATTTT. Translating it yields CASSQGHSGNTIYF.

The chain has TRBV9 and TRBJ2-4, with D hard to call. CDR1 is SGDLS, CDR2 YYNGEE, per germline. This CDR3 spans 16 amino acids. Trimming left V 0 bases short and J 3 bases short, with 13 bases between. The CDR3 DNA reads TGTGCCAGCAGCGTAGACAGCCTTGTGGGCAAAAACATTCAGTACTTC. Translating gives CASSVDSLVGKNIQYF.

The rearrangement uses TRBV11-2 and TRBJ2-3; 12 positions match TRBD2. Per germline, CDR1 SGHAT and CDR2 FQNNGV. J gave up 4 bases and V 3 bases, and 2 bases lay outside the gene matches. The CDR3 length is 15 residues. CDR3 nucleotides: TGTGCCAGCAGCTTGACTAGCGGGAGTCCAGATACGCAGTATTTT. It translates to CASSLTSGSPDTQYF.

The sample holds one count of this clone. The chain couples TRBV7-3 to TRBJ1-2; 12 bases are a match to TRBD1. V shed 5 bases, J shed 6 bases, and the junction held 7 bases outside the gene matches. The length of the CDR3 is 15 residues. Germline assignment: CDR1 SGHTA and CDR2 FQGTGA. The CDR3 DNA follows: TGTGCCAGCAGCCCCTCGGGACAGGGGGCGAATGGCTACACCTTC. Protein product: CASSPSGQGANGYTF.

This chain connects TRBV9 to TRBJ2-1, with 7 bases lining up with TRBD2. Per the germline V gene, CDR1 is SGDLS and CDR2 is YYNGEE. The CDR3 consists of 18 residues. V shed 0 bases, J shed 7 bases, and the junction held 16 bases outside the gene matches. Here the CDR3 reads CASSVGRYLAEAGNEQFF. CDR3 nucleotide sequence: TGTGCCAGCAGCGTAGGTAGATATCTAGCGGAGGCTGGGAATGAGCAGTTCTTC.

The chain recombines TRBV7-2 with TRBJ2-2; TRBD2 aligns across 12 bases. This CDR3 is built from 18 residues. The germline CDR1 and CDR2 sequences are SGHTA and FQGNSA. The V segment lost 1 base and the J segment 2 bases; nucleotides outside the gene matches: 5. CDR3 nucleotides: TGTGCCAGCAGCTTAGGGCTAGCGGGGGGGTTAAACACCGGGGAGCTGTTTTTT. This gives the protein CASSLGLAGGLNTGELFF. The variable domain in full, with the rest retrieved from reference TRBV7-2 and TRBJ2-2, is GAGVSQSPSNKVTEKGKDVELRCDPISGHTALYWYRQSLGQGLEFLIYFQGNSAPDKSGLPSDRFSAERTGGSVSTLTIQRTQQEDSAVYLCASSLGLAGGLNTGELFFGEGSRLTVL.

This sequence joins TRBV5-6 and TRBJ2-2; TRBD1 aligns across 7 bases. With V trimmed by 4 bases and J by 5 bases, 5 bases remained unmatched. CDR1 is SGHDT and CDR2 is YYEEEE in the germline V gene. The CDR3 totals 14 residues. CDR3 in DNA: TGTGCCAGCAGCAAACAGGGGATTACCGGGGAGCTGTTTTTT. Its translation: CASSKQGITGELFF.

The chain employs TRBV5-1 and TRBJ2-5, with 7 bases fitting TRBD1. The CDR3 covers 14 residues. Germline lookup yields CDR1 SGHRS and CDR2 YFSETQ. The trim removed 0 bases at V and 5 bases at J, leaving 4 bases unmatched. The CDR3 protein is CASSLGGGRETQYF. The CDR3 coding sequence is TGCGCCAGCAGCTTGGGAGGGGGCCGGGAGACCCAGTACTTC.

The chain uses TRBV9 and TRBJ2-5; 8 bases match TRBD2. This CDR3 comprises 19 residues. Germline V CDR1 and CDR2: SGDLS, YYNGEE. Germline trimming cut 1 base from V and 5 bases from J; bases unmatched to any gene: 19. CDR3 coding DNA: TGTGCCAGCAGCGTACAAGCCGGGGGGGACACTCCTTTTGGGGAGACCCAGTACTTC. The encoded protein is CASSVQAGGDTPFGETQYF.

The rearrangement joins TRBV11-2 to TRBJ2-7; tentative D call: TRBD1 (6 bases). Looked up from germline, CDR1 is SGHAT and CDR2 is FQNNGV. The CDR3 has 15 amino acids. V was trimmed by 8 bases and J by 1 base, leaving 18 bases between them. This chain's CDR3 is CASGKQGARSYEQYF. CDR3 sequence (DNA): TGTGCCAGCGGAAAACAGGGTGCGCGGTCCTACGAGCAGTACTTC.